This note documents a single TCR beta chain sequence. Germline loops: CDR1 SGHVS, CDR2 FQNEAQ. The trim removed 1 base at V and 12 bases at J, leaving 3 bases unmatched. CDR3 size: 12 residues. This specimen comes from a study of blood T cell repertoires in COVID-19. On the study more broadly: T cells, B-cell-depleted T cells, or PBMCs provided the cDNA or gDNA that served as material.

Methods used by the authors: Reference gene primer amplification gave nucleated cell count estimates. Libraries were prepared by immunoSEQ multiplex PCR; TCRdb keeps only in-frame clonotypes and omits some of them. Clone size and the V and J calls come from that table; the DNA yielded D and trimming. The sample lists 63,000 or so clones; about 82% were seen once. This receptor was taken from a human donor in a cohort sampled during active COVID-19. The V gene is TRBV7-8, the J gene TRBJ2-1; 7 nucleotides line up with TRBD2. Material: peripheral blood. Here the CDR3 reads CASSLEGGSQFF. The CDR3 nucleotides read TGTGCCAGCAGCTTAGAGGGAGGGTCGCAGTTCTTC.